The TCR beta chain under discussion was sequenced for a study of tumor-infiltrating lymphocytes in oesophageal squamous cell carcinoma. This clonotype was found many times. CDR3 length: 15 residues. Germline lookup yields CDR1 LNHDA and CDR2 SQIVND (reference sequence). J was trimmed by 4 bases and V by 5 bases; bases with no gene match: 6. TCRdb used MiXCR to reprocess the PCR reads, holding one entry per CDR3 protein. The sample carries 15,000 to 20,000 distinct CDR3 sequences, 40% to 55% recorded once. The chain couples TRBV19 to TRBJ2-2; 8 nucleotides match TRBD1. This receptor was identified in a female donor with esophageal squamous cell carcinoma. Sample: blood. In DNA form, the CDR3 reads TGTGCCAGTAGTGCCCGGGACAGGATCACCGGGGAGCTGTTTTTT. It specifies CASSARDRITGELFF.